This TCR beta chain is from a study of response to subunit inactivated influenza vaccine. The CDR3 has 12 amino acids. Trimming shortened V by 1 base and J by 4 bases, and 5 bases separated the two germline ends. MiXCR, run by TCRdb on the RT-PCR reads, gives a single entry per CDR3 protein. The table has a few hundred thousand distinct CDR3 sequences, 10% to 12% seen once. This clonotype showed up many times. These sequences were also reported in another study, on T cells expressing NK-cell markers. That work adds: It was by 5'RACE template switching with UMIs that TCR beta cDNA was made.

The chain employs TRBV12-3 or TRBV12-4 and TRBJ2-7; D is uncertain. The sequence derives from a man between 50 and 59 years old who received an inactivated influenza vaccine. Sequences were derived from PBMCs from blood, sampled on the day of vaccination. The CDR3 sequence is CASSLGKYEQYF. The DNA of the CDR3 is TGTGCCAGCAGTTTAGGGAAGTACGAGCAGTACTTC.